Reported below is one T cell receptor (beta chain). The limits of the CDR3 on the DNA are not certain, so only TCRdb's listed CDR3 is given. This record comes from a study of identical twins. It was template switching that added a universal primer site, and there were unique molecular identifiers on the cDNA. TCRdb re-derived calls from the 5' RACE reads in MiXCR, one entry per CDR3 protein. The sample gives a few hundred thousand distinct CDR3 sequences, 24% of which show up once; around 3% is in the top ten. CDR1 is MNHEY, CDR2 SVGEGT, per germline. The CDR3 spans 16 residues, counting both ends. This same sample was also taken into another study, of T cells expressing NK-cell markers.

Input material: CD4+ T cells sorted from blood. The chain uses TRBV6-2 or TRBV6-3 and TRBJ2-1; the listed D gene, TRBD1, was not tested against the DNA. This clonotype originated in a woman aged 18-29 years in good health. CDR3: CASSTSAGRDDDEQFF.